Listed here is a single T cell receptor beta chain. This entry comes from a study of cytomegalovirus exposure and HLA in healthy donors. Background on the study: Out of about 190 million T cells, an earlier analysis found over 90 million unique TCR beta sequences in total.

Germline V lookup: CDR1 LNHNV, CDR2 YYDKDF (reference sequence). The CDR3 has 14 amino acids. PCR involved 60 Vbeta and 13 Jbeta primers. Sequenced by immunoSEQ multiplex PCR; TCRdb stores in-frame clones only, minus some. The sample has 50,000 to 70,000 clones; approximately 80% are singletons. The specimen was PBMCs. This clonotype was sampled from a male donor in good health and CMV-seronegative. V and J are TRBV15 and TRBJ2-5; the D gene is possibly TRBD1 (5 bases). The J call may be mistaken, given a closer DNA end match to TRBJ2-7. CDR3 bases: TGTGCCACCAGCAGAACAGACAGTACCTACGAGCAGTACTTC. Its protein product is CATSRTDSTYEQYF.